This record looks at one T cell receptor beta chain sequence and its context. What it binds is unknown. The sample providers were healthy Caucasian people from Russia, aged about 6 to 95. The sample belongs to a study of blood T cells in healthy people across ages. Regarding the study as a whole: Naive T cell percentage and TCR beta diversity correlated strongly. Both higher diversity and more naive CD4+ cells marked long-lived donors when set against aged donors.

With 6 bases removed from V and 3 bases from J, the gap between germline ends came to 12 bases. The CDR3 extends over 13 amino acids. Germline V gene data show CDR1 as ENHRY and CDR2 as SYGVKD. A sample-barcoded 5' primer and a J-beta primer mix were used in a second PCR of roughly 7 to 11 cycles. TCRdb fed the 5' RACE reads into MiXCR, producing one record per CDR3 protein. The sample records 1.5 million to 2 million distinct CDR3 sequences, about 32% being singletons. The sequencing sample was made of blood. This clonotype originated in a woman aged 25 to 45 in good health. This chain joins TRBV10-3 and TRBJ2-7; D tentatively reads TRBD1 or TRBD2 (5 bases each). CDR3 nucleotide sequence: TGTGCCATCAGCACGGGACCAGACTACGAGCAGTACTTC. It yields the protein CAISTGPDYEQYF.